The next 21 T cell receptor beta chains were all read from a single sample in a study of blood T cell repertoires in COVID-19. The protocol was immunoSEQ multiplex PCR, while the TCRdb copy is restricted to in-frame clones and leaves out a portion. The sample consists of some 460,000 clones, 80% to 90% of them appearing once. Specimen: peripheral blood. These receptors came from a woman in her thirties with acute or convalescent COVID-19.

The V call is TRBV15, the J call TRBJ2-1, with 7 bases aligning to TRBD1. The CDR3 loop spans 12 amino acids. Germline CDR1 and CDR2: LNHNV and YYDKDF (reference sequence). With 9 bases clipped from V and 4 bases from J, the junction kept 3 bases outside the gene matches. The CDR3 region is CATSDRYNEQFF. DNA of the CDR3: TGTGCCACTTCGGACAGGTACAATGAGCAGTTCTTC.

The CDR3 region is CASSQEPGGAHEQYF. For the CDR3, the DNA is TGTGCCAGCAGCCAGGAACCGGGGGGGGCCCACGAGCAGTACTTC. The genes are TRBV4-2 and TRBJ2-7; 8 nucleotides match TRBD2. V lost 3 bases to trimming and J lost 5 bases; unmatched junction nucleotides: 9. Per germline, CDR1 LGHNA and CDR2 YNFKEQ. There are 15 residues in the CDR3.

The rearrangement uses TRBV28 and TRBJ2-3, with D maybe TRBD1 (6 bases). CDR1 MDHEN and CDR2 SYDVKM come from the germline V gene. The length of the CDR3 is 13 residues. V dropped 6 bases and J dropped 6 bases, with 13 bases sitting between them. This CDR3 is CASSPRGPDTQYF. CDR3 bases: TGTGCCAGCAGCCCCAGGGGCCCGGATACGCAGTATTTT.

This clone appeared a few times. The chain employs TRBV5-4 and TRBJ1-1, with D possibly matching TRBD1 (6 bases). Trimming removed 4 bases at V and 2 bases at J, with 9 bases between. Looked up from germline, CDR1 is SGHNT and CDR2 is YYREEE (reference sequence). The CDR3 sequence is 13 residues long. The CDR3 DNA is TGTGCCAGCAGCCGGGACATTAACACTGAAGCTTTCTTT. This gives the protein CASSRDINTEAFF.

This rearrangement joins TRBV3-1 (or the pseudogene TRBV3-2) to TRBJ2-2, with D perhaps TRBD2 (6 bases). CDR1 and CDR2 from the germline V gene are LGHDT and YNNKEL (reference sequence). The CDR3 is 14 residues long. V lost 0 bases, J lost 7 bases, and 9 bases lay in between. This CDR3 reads CASSQEGGYGELFF. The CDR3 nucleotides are TGTGCCAGCAGCCAAGAGGGGGGATACGGGGAGCTGTTTTTT.

The CDR3 spells CASSDRGRREQYF. CDR3 in DNA: TGTGCCAGCAGTGACAGGGGGCGCAGGGAGCAGTACTTC. The chain employs TRBV2 and TRBJ2-7; 8 bases align to TRBD1. The CDR3 totals 13 residues. V shed 3 bases, J shed 7 bases, and the junction held 5 bases outside the gene matches. Per germline, CDR1 SNHLY and CDR2 FYNNEI.

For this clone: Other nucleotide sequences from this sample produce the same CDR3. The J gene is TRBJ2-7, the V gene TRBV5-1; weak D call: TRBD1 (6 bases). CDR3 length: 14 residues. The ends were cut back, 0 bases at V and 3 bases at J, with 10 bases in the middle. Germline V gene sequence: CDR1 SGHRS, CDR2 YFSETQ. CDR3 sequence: CASSLDTGSYEQYF. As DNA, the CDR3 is TGCGCCAGCAGCTTGGATACAGGGAGCTACGAGCAGTACTTC.

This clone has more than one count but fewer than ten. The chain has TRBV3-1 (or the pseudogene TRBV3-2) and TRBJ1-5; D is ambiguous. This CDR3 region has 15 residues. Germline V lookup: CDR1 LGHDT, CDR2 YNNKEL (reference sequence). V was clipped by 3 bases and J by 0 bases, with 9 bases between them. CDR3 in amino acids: CASSHSQYSNQPQHF. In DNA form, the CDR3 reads TGTGCCAGCAGCCACAGTCAATATAGCAATCAGCCCCAGCATTTT.

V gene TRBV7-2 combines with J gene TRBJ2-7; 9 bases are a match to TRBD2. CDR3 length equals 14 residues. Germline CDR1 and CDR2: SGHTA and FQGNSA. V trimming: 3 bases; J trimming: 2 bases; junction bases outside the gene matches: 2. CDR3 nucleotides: TGTGCCAGCAGCTTGCGGGGGGGTCCCTACGAGCAGTACTTC. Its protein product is CASSLRGGPYEQYF.

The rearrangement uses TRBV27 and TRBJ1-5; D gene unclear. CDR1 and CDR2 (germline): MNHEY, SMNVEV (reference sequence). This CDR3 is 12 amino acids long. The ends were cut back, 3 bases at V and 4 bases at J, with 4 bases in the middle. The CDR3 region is CASSFSNQPQHF. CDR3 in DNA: TGTGCCAGCAGTTTTTCTAATCAGCCCCAGCATTTT.

CDR3 in amino acids: CASSADRGPYNEQFF. CDR3 nucleotides: TGTGCCAGCAGCGCCGACAGGGGGCCGTACAATGAGCAGTTCTTC. The gene calls are TRBV6-5 and TRBJ2-1; 10 bases map to TRBD1. Germline-derived CDR1 and CDR2 are MNHEY and SVGAGI. The ends lost 6 bases at V and 4 bases at J; junction bases unmatched: 6. CDR3 length: 15 amino acids.

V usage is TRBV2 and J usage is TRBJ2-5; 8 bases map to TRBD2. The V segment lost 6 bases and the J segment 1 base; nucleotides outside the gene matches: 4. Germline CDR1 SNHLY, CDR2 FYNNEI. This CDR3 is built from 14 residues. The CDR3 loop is CASSYGGAQETQYF. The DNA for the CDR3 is TGTGCCAGCAGCTACGGGGGGGCCCAAGAGACCCAGTACTTC.

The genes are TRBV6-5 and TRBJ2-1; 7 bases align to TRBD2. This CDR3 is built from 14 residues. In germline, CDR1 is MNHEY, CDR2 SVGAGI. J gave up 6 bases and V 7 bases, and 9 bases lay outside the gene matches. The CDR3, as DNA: TGTGCCAGCACCTGGGGGGGTTGGGGCAATGAGCAGTTCTTC. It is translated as CASTWGGWGNEQFF.

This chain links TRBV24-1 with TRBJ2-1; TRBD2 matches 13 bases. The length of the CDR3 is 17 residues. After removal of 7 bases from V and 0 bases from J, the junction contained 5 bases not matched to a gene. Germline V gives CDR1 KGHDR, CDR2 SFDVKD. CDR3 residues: CATSGLAGAHSYNEQFF. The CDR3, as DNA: TGTGCCACCAGCGGACTAGCGGGGGCCCACTCCTACAATGAGCAGTTCTTC.

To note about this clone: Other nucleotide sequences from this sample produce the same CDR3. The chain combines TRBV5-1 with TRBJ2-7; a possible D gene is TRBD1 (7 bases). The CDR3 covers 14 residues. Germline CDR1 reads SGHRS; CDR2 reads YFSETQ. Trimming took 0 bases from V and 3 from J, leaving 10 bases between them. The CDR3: CASSLGQGGYEQYF. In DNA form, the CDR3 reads TGCGCCAGCAGCTTGGGGCAGGGGGGCTACGAGCAGTACTTC.

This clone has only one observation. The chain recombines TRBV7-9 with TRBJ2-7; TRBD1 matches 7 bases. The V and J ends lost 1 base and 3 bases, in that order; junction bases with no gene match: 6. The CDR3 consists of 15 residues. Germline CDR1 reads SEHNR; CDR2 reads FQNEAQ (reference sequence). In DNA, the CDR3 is TGTGCCAGCAGCTTAGACAGGGGATTATTCTACGAGCAGTACTTC. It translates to CASSLDRGLFYEQYF.

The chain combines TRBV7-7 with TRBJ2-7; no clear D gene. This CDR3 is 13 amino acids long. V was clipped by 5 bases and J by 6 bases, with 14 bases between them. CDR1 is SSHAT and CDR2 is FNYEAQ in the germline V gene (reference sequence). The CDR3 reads CASSKKTGGEQYF. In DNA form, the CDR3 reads TGTGCCAGCAGCAAGAAGACGGGTGGCGAGCAGTACTTC.

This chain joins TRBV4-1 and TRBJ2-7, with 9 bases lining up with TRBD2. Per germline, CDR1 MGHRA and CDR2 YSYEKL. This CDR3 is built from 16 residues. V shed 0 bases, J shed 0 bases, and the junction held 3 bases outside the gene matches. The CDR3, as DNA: TGCGCCAGCAGCCAAGAAAGCGGGGGGCACTCCTACGAGCAGTACTTC. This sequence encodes CASSQESGGHSYEQYF.

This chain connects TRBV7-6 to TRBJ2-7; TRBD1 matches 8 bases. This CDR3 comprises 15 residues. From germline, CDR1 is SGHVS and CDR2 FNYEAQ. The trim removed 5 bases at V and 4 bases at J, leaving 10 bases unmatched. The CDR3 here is CASSPHSGGGYEQYF. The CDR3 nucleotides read TGTGCCAGCAGCCCTCACTCAGGGGGCGGGTACGAGCAGTACTTC.

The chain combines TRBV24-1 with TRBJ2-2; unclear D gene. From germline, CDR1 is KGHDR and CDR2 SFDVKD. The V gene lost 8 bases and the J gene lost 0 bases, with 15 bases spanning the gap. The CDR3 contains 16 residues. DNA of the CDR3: TGTGCCACCATTAATATAGGCAGCGCGAACACCGGGGAGCTGTTTTTT. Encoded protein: CATINIGSANTGELFF.

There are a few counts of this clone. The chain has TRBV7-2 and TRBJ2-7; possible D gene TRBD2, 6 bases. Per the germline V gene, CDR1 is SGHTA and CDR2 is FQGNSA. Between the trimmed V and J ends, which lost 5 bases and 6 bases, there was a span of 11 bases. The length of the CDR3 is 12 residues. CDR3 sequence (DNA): TGTGCCAGCAGCCGACGGGGAGGCGAGCAGTACTTC. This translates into CASSRRGGEQYF.